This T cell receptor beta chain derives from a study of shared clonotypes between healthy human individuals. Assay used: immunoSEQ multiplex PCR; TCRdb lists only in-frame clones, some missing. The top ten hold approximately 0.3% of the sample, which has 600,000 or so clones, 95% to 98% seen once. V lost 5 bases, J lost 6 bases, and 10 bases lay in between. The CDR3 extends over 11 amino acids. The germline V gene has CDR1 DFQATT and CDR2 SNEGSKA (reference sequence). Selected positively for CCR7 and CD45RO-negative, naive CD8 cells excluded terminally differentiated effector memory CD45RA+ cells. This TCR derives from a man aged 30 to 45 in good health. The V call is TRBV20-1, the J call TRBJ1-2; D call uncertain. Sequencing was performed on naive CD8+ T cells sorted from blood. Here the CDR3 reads CSARLRDGYTF. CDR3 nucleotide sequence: TGCAGTGCTCGCCTTAGAGATGGCTACACCTTC.